This T cell receptor (beta chain) emerged from a study of Ad26.COV2.S vaccination and SARS-CoV-2 variants (dated by TCRdb to about 2021). About the investigation overall: Donors in the vaccine arm were drawn from COV1001, a phase I-IIa trial of Ad26.COV2.S in healthy adults that was multicentre, randomized, double-blind and placebo-controlled. Ad26.COV2.S was administered intramuscularly at a dose of 5x10^10 or 1x10^11 viral particles, either as one shot or as two shots given 56 days apart. Sequencing of the TCRbeta repertoire served to evaluate the specificity and breadth of SARS-CoV-2-reactive T cell receptors following Ad26.COV2.S vaccination. The TCR-sequenced set comprised approximately 30 samples: approximately 20 Ad26.COV2.S vaccine recipients, 5 placebo recipients and 8 SARS-CoV-2 convalescent individuals. Blinding of investigators to trial group allocation was maintained during experiments and outcome assessment. Trial participants were randomized into five groups of five: low-dose or high-dose Ad26.COV2.S given once or twice, or placebo on both occasions. What the research found in general, with its limitations: Comparable non-spike TCR breadth was observed between vaccine and placebo recipients, consistent with only spike being contained in the vaccine. Compared with placebo recipients, Ad26.COV2.S recipients showed higher spike-specific TCR breadth (P = 0.0014). The authors noted that the TCR breadth and depth analyses may have underestimated total T cell responses. After vaccination, substantial breadth of spike-specific CD8+ and CD4+ T cell responses was reported. The study lacked the statistical power to compare responses across vaccine doses or regimens.

In the paper's terms, the treatment or condition label means: roughly 18 received Ad26.COV2.S at low or high dose, single or two shots; about 5 received placebo; per-sample allocation not given. For vaccine and placebo recipients, the sequenced repertoires came from samples collected on day 63 after the first injection. Between 29 July and 7 August 2020, Cohort 1b enrolled around 24 adults aged 18-55 years at one site in Boston, USA. Ad26.COV2.S consisted of a replication-incompetent adenovirus type 26 vector by which a prefusion-stabilized SARS-CoV-2 spike protein from the original Wuhan strain was expressed. The immunoSEQ Assay was used to sequence TCRbeta CDR3 regions. After extraction, genomic DNA underwent amplification by bias-controlled multiplex PCR, followed by high-throughput sequencing. The study's own analysis went as follows. To quantify the absolute abundance of every unique TCRbeta CDR3 region, sequences were collapsed and filtered. T cell fraction was estimated by normalizing TCRbeta template counts to usable DNA, with usable DNA measured through amplification of reference genes found in all nucleated cells. Repertoire TCRs were annotated as SARS-CoV-2-specific by exact matching of V gene, CDR3 amino acid sequence and J gene to a known reactive TCR set. The reference SARS-CoV-2 TCR set came from MIRA and was filtered for enrichment in COVID-19-positive ImmuneCODE repertoires, removing public or cross-reactive TCRs. Based on the MIRA antigens, annotated TCRs were further analysed at the level of specific ORF or position within ORF. Breadth was defined as annotated unique rearrangements over total unique productive rearrangements; depth was the summed frequency of those rearrangements. TCR breadth was compared between groups using two-sided Wilcoxon rank-sum tests. TCRdb obtained this table from immuneACCESS and retained in-frame rearrangements with V and J assigned. These tables miss some clones; where compared with another copy, unresolved V genes account for less than half of the shortfall, and the remainder is unexplained. The V and J calls and clone size come from that table; D and trimming were worked out from the DNA. A total of about 420,000 clones appear in this sample, roughly 90% of them only once. In total, the top ten clones hold 3.6% of the sample.

This clone was seen just once. Its recognized antigen is unknown. The input lacks base qualities; no much larger clone sits a single base away. Its CDR3 holds 15 amino acids, cysteine through phenylalanine. Just CDR3 DNA is preserved here, 45 bases in frame from base 1. V is cut back by 2 bases and J by 2 bases, with 5 bases in the junction unmatched. The germline V gene specifies SGHRS as CDR1 and YFSETQ as CDR2. The V and J genes are TRBV5-1 and TRBJ2-3, with 7 bases in between that match TRBD1. Here the sequenced sample was peripheral blood, taken in a trial of Ad26.COV2.S vaccine versus placebo. The TCR was taken from a person aged 18-65 years who received the Ad26.COV2.S COVID-19 vaccine or a placebo. The DNA sequence is TGCGCCAGCAGCTTTGACAGGGTGTTCACAGATACGCAGTATTTT. Its protein product is CASSFDRVFTDTQYF.